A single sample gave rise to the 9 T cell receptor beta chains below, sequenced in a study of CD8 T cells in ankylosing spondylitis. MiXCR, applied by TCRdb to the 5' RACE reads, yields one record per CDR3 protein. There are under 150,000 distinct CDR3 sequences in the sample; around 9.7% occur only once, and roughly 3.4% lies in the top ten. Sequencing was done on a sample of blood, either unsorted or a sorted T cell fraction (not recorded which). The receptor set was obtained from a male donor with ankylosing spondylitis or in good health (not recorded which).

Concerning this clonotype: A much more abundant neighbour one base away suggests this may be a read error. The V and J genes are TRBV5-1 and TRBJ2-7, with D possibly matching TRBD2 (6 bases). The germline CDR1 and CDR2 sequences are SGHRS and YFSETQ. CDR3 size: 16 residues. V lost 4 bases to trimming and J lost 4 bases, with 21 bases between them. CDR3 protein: CASSTVTTGRYYEQYF. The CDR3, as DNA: TGCGCCAGCAGCACCGTGACTACCGGGAGATATTACGAGCAGTACTTC.

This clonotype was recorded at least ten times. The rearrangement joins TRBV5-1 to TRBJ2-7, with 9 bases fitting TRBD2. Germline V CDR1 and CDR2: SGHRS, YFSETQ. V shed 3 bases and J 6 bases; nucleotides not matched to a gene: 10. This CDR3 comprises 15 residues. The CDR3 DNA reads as TGCGCCAGCAGCTCTCTGAGCGGGAGGCAGCGCGAGCAGTACTTC. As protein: CASSSLSGRQREQYF.

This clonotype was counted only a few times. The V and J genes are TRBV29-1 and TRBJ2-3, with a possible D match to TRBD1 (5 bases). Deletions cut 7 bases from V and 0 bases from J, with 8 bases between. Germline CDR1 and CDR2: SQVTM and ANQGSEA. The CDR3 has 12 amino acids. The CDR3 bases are TGCAGCGAGGGGCTGAGCACAGATACGCAGTATTTT. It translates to CSEGLSTDTQYF.

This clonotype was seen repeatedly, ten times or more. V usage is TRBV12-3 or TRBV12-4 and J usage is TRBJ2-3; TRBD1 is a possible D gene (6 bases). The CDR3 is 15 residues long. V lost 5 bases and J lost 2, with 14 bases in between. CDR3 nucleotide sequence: TGTGCCAGCAGTCGGGACGGACAGCACACAGATACGCAGTATTTT. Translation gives CASSRDGQHTDTQYF.

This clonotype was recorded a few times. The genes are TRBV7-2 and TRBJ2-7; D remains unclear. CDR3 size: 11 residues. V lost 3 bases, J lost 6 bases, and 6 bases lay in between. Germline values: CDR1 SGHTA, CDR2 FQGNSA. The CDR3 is CASSFAREQYF. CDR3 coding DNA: TGTGCCAGCAGCTTTGCGCGCGAGCAGTACTTC. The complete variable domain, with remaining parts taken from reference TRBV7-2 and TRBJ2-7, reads GAGVSQSPSNKVTEKGKDVELRCDPISGHTALYWYRQSLGQGLEFLIYFQGNSAPDKSGLPSDRFSAERTGGSVSTLTIQRTQQEDSAVYLCASSFAREQYFGPGTRLTVT.

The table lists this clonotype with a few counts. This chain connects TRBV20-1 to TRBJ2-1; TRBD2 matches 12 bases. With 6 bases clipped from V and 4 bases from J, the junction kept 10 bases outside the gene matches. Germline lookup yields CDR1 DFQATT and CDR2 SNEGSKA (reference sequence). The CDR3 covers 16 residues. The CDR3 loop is CSAQIHGLAGYNEQFF. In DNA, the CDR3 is TGCAGTGCACAGATTCACGGACTAGCGGGATACAATGAGCAGTTCTTC.

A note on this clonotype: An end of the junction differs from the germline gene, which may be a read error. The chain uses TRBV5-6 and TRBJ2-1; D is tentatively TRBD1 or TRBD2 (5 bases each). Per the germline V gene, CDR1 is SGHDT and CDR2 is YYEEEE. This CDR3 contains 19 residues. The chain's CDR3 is CASSWSLVGTPSSYNAQFF. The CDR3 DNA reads TGTGCCAGCAGCTGGAGTTTAGTAGGGACGCCGAGCTCCTACAATGCGCAGTTCTTC. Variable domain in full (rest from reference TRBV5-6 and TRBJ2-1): DAGVTQSPTHLIKTRGQQVTLRCSPKSGHDTVSWYQQALGQGPQFIFQYYEEEERQRGNFPDRFSGHQFPNYSSELNVNALLLGDSALYLCASSWSLVGTPSSYNAQFFGPGTRLTVL.

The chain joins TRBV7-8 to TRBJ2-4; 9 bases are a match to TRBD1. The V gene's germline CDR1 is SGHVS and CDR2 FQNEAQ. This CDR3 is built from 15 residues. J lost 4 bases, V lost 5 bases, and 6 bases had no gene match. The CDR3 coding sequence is TGTGCCAGCAGCCCAGAAGGGACAGGGAAAAACATTCAGTACTTC. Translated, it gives CASSPEGTGKNIQYF.

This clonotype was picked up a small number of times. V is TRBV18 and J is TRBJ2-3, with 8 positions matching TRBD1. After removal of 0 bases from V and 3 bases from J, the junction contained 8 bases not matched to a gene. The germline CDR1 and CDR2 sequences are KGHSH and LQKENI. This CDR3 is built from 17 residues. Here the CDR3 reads CASSPPDRVGRTDTQYF. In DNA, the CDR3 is TGTGCCAGCTCACCACCGGACAGGGTGGGGAGAACAGATACGCAGTATTTT.